This T cell receptor beta chain was recorded in a study of T cell responses to AZD1222 COVID-19 vaccine. Notes on this clone: Its antigen is currently unknown.

Study findings and constraints: It should be noted that donors were predominantly white British and more often female, and clonal diversity was possibly underestimated. Distributed over spike, vaccine-associated CD4 TCRs predominated at 160-218 and 743-854. The study sampled repertoires only after the peak T cell response. Among spike-specific TCRs, nearly half reportedly target unmutated variant regions.

Sequenced by immunoSEQ multiplex PCR; TCRdb stores in-frame clones only, minus some. The sample has 89,000 or so clones, 85% to 90% seen once. Trimming pared 4 bases from V and 3 bases from J, leaving 13 bases between. Germline V gene sequence: CDR1 SGHNT, CDR2 YYREEE (reference sequence). The CDR3 consists of 14 residues. The source of this sequence is an adult who received the AZD1222 COVID-19 vaccine. This sample comprised peripheral blood, obtained 28 days after the second AZD1222 dose. V usage is TRBV5-4 and J usage is TRBJ1-1; no clear D. CDR3: CASSPTYLDTEAFF. The CDR3 DNA reads as TGTGCCAGCAGCCCGACCTATCTGGACACTGAAGCTTTCTTT.